These 12 T cell receptor beta chains came from one sample sequenced in a study of T cells in Graves' hyperthyroidism and ophthalmopathy. Amplified regions were TCR beta CDR3 sequences from RNA transcripts. Primed by the HTBI set, a first-round RT-PCR was run on the TCR CDR3. Each CDR3 protein is one row after TCRdb ran MiXCR on the multiplex PCR reads. The repertoire consists of 300,000 to 500,000 distinct CDR3 sequences, with around 15% occurring once and the leading ten covering over 25%. Sequencing used blood. The receptors derive from a man aged 45-65 years with Graves' ophthalmopathy.

The gene calls are TRBV20-1 and TRBJ2-3; 8 bases agree with TRBD1. The CDR3 covers 13 residues. The V gene's germline CDR1 is DFQATT and CDR2 SNEGSKA (reference sequence). J gave up 4 bases and V 0 bases, and 0 bases lay outside the gene matches. The CDR3 loop is CSARDRGPDTQYF. The CDR3 DNA sequence: TGCAGTGCTAGAGACAGGGGGCCAGATACGCAGTATTTT.

This clonotype appeared many times. The chain carries TRBV12-3 or TRBV12-4 and TRBJ1-2; possibly TRBD1 for D (5 bases). Between the trimmed V and J ends, which lost 6 bases and 8 bases, there was a span of 13 bases. This CDR3 has 12 residues. CDR3 loop: CASREDTGGYTF. The DNA for the CDR3 is TGTGCCAGCAGAGAGGACACAGGCGGCTACACCTTC.

This clonotype has at least ten counts. The junction does not match germline at one end; this may be a read error. J is TRBJ2-5 and V is TRBV7-8, with TRBD2 identical over 8 bases. Germline V gene sequence: CDR1 SGHVS, CDR2 FQNEAQ. The CDR3 contains 17 residues. The CDR3 nucleotides read TGTGCCAGCAGCCTAGCCCACAGCGGGAGACGCCAAGAGACCCAGTACTTC. Translated: CASSLAHSGRRQETQYF.

There are many counts of this clonotype. The V gene is TRBV7-6, the J gene TRBJ1-1, with D perhaps TRBD1 (5 bases). This CDR3 comprises 13 residues. The V gene lost 4 bases and the J gene lost 2 bases, with 8 bases spanning the gap. CDR1 and CDR2 from the germline V gene are SGHVS and FNYEAQ. In DNA, the CDR3 is TGTGCCAGCAGCTACGGACACAACACTGAAGCTTTCTTT. It is translated as CASSYGHNTEAFF.

In its sample, this clonotype was seen many times. The V call is TRBV20-1, the J call TRBJ2-3; 7 bases agree with TRBD2. The CDR3 spans 14 residues. Germline loops: CDR1 DFQATT, CDR2 SNEGSKA (reference sequence). Losses at the gene ends were 6 bases for V and 6 bases for J; bases not matched to a gene: 12. The CDR3: CSASGAGSLDTQYF. The CDR3 nucleotides are TGCAGTGCCAGCGGGGCAGGGAGCTTGGATACGCAGTATTTT.

This clonotype was picked up many times. V gene TRBV4-2 combines with J gene TRBJ2-3, with D unclear. The V end was cut by 0 bases, the J end by 1 base, with 8 bases between. The CDR3 totals 15 residues. Germline CDR1 and CDR2: LGHNA and YNFKEQ. The CDR3 region is CASSQDSAGTDTQYF. In nucleotides, the CDR3 is TGTGCCAGCAGCCAAGATTCGGCGGGCACAGATACGCAGTATTTT.

This clonotype was picked up many times. V is TRBV2 and J is TRBJ2-1; TRBD1 might be the D (6 bases). The CDR3 runs 14 residues. Trimming removed 3 bases from V and 10 bases from J, with 16 bases in between. Per germline, CDR1 SNHLY and CDR2 FYNNEI. This chain's CDR3 is CASSDWGRVEEQFF. The CDR3, as DNA: TGTGCCAGCAGTGATTGGGGGCGAGTGGAGGAGCAGTTCTTC.

In the case of this clonotype: A junction end diverges from the germline sequence, so it may reflect a read error. The chain links TRBV7-7 to TRBJ2-7; a possible D gene is TRBD1 (7 bases). The germline V gene has CDR1 SSHAT and CDR2 FNYEAQ (reference sequence). The CDR3 consists of 15 residues. CDR3 nucleotides: TGTGCTAGCAGCGCGGGACAGCACAGCTCCTACGAGCAGTACTTC. It translates to CASSAGQHSSYEQYF.

This clonotype appeared many times. The V and J genes are TRBV2 and TRBJ2-2; TRBD2 matches at 11 bases. CDR3 length: 16 residues. Germline-derived CDR1 and CDR2 are SNHLY and FYNNEI. V trimming: 8 bases; J trimming: 0 bases; junction bases outside the gene matches: 5. This CDR3 reads CASRRLAGTNTGELFF. The CDR3 DNA reads TGTGCCAGCCGGAGACTAGCGGGAACGAACACCGGGGAGCTGTTTTTT.

This clonotype occurred many times. The rearrangement links TRBV28 to TRBJ2-3; the match to TRBD2 covers 10 bases. Germline V CDR1 and CDR2: MDHEN, SYDVKM. The CDR3 has 16 residues. The J segment lost 2 bases and the V segment lost 6 bases, leaving 8 bases of the junction unmatched. The CDR3 region has the DNA TGTGCCAGCAGCCTTGGGACTAGCGAACTCACAGATACGCAGTATTTT. Translated, it gives CASSLGTSELTDTQYF.

This clonotype was picked up many times. This rearrangement joins TRBV11-2 to TRBJ1-6, with 8 bases that match TRBD1. CDR3 length equals 16 residues. V shed 6 bases and J 7 bases; nucleotides not matched to a gene: 11. Germline V CDR1 and CDR2: SGHAT, FQNNGV. The CDR3 DNA sequence: TGTGCCAGCAGGCCACTGGCAGGGGGCAGGAATTCACCCCTCCACTTT. It encodes CASRPLAGGRNSPLHF.

This clonotype occurred once. J is TRBJ2-1 and V is TRBV29-1; no clear D. The CDR3 sequence is 10 residues long. V dropped 4 bases and J dropped 5 bases, with 3 bases sitting between them. Germline values: CDR1 SQVTM, CDR2 ANQGSEA. CDR3 sequence reads: CSVGHNEQFF. DNA for the CDR3: TGCAGCGTTGGTCACAATGAGCAGTTCTTC.